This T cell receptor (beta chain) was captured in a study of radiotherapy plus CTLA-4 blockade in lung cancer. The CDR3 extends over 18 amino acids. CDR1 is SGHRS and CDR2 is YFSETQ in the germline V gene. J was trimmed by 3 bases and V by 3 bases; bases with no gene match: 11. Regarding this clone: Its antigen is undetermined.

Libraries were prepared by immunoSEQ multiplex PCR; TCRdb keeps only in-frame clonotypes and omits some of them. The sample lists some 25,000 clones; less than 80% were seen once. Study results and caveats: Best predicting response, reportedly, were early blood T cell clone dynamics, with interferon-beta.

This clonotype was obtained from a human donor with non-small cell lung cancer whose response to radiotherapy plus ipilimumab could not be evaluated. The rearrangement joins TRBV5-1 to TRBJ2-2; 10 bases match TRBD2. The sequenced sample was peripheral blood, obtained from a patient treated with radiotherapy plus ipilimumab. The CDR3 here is CASSSTALAGLDTGELFF. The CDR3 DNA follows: TGCGCCAGCAGCTCCACCGCACTAGCGGGACTAGACACCGGGGAGCTGTTTTTT.